This T cell receptor (beta chain) was recorded in a study of post-analysis software for immune sequencing data. Points from the study as a whole: Patients had higher frequencies than controls of a handful of TRBV segments, including TRBV5-6, TRBV5-1 and TRBV20-1.

Unique molecular identifiers featured in each of the TCR beta cDNA libraries. MiXCR, run by TCRdb on the PCR reads, gives a single entry per CDR3 protein. The profile shows hundreds of thousands of distinct CDR3 sequences, about 40% of them singletons. Comments on this clonotype: Its target is unknown.

The germline V gene has CDR1 MGHRA and CDR2 YSYEKL. The CDR3 has 15 residues. V lost 6 bases and J lost 0, with 15 bases in between. The chain uses TRBV4-1 and TRBJ2-7; a possible D gene is TRBD1 (6 bases). The sample consisted of blood. This clonotype was sampled from a girl aged 5-17 years with multiple sclerosis. The CDR3 DNA follows: TGCGCCAGCAGAACAACCGGGACAAACTCCTACGAGCAGTACTTC. This translates into CASRTTGTNSYEQYF.